Each of the 21 T cell receptor beta chains below was sequenced from the same sample in a study of regulatory T cells in long-lasting Graves disease. Arm-PCR with iRepertoire HTBI primers amplified the CDR3 regions for these TCR beta libraries. MiXCR was run by TCRdb on the multiplex PCR reads, yielding one entry per CDR3 protein. This table holds about 460,000 distinct CDR3 sequences, 22% found once. Time point given: persistent/refractory GD, antithyroid drugs over 5 years with positive TRAb. TCR sequences were obtained from RNA taken from PBMCs. The sample in question was peripheral blood mononuclear cells (PBMCs), obtained when the disease was refractory, from a patient treated with antithyroid drugs. All receptors come from a female donor with Graves disease.

The chain recombines TRBV30 with TRBJ1-2; D call uncertain. From germline, CDR1 is GTSNPN and CDR2 SVGIG (reference sequence). The V and J ends lost 1 base and 5 bases respectively, with 14 bases between them. This CDR3 is built from 14 residues. The CDR3 bases are TGTGCCTGGAGTGCCGGCAGGACCCCTTATGGCTACACCTTC. As protein: CAWSAGRTPYGYTF.

The rearrangement links TRBV7-3 to TRBJ1-2, with TRBD1 matching over 10 bases. The ends lost 9 bases at V and 6 bases at J; junction bases unmatched: 1. This CDR3 has 11 residues. Germline-derived CDR1 and CDR2 are SGHTA and FQGTGA. As DNA, the CDR3 is TGTGCCAGGGGGACAGGGGATGGCTACACCTTC. This encodes CARGTGDGYTF.

This clonotype has a handful of counts. The genes are TRBV5-5 and TRBJ2-7, with D hard to call. Deletions cut 0 bases from V and 1 base from J, with 14 bases between. CDR3 length: 16 amino acids. Germline CDR1 SGHKS, CDR2 YYEKEE (reference sequence). CDR3 residues: CASSLAGRLNSYEQYF. The CDR3 nucleotides are TGTGCCAGCAGCTTGGCCGGTCGCCTTAATTCCTACGAGCAGTACTTC.

This clonotype has a count of ten or more. V is TRBV19 and J is TRBJ1-2; unclear D gene. Trimming took 6 bases from V and 7 from J, leaving 18 bases between them. Germline V lookup: CDR1 LNHDA, CDR2 SQIVND (reference sequence). This CDR3 has 14 amino acids. CDR3 in amino acids: CASRGDPTRSGYTF. The CDR3 nucleotides are TGTGCCAGTAGGGGTGACCCAACGAGGAGTGGCTACACCTTC. Complete variable domain (other parts from reference TRBV19 and TRBJ1-2): DGGITQSPKYLFRKEGQNVTLSCEQNLNHDAMYWYRQDPGQGLRLIYYSQIVNDFQKGDIAEGYSVSREKKESFPLTVTSAQKNPTAFYLCASRGDPTRSGYTFGSGTRLTVV.

The V and J genes are TRBV20-1 and TRBJ1-5, with D tentatively TRBD1 (5 bases). CDR3 size: 14 residues. Trimming took 5 bases from V and 2 from J, leaving 13 bases between them. CDR1 and CDR2 from the germline V gene are DFQATT and SNEGSKA (reference sequence). In nucleotides, the CDR3 is TGCAGTGCTTGGCAGGGTTTGGGCAATCAGCCCCAGCATTTT. Translated, it gives CSAWQGLGNQPQHF.

The table lists this clonotype with a few counts. V is TRBV20-1 and J is TRBJ2-7, with 9 bases aligning to TRBD1. The V gene end was trimmed by 6 bases and the J gene end by 6 bases; junction bases not matched to a gene: 6. The CDR3 loop spans 12 amino acids. Germline V CDR1 and CDR2: DFQATT, SNEGSKA (reference sequence). This CDR3 is CSASQGAGEQYF. As DNA, the CDR3 is TGCAGTGCCTCACAGGGGGCCGGCGAGCAGTACTTC.

The rearrangement uses TRBV5-1 and TRBJ2-2; TRBD1 aligns across 7 bases. The junction had 7 bases not matched to a gene; V was cut back by 5 bases and J by 3 bases. Germline V gene sequence: CDR1 SGHRS, CDR2 YFSETQ. The CDR3 is 15 residues long. CDR3 coding DNA: TGCGCCAGCAGGGTTCAGGGGACAGACACCGGGGAGCTGTTTTTT. Protein product: CASRVQGTDTGELFF. Full variable domain (rest looked up from reference TRBV5-1 and TRBJ2-2): KAGVTQTPRYLIKTRGQQVTLSCSPISGHRSVSWYQQTPGQGLQFLFEYFSETQRNKGNFPGRFSGRQFSNSRSEMNVSTLELGDSALYLCASRVQGTDTGELFFGEGSRLTVL.

The sample holds many counts of this clonotype. The rearrangement links TRBV10-3 to TRBJ1-1; a possible D gene is TRBD1 (5 bases). The CDR3 contains 13 residues. CDR1 and CDR2 (germline): ENHRY, SYGVKD. V was shortened by 6 bases and J by 5 bases, with 13 bases between the two germline ends. Written as DNA, the CDR3 is TGTGCCATCAGGTTACAGGTCGGAACTGAAGCTTTCTTT. This gives the protein CAIRLQVGTEAFF.

Only one count was recorded for this clonotype. The rearrangement links TRBV18 to TRBJ1-2; perhaps TRBD1 as D (5 bases). The germline V and J ends were trimmed by 3 bases and 7 bases, with 12 bases remaining between them. Looked up from germline, CDR1 is KGHSH and CDR2 is LQKENI. This CDR3 is 13 amino acids long. The CDR3 DNA reads as TGTGCCAGCTCACCTGGGCGGGACGGTGGCTACACCTTC. Translation gives CASSPGRDGGYTF. Combining the CDR3 with reference TRBV18 and TRBJ1-2 gives the whole variable domain NAGVMQNPRHLVRRRGQEARLRCSPMKGHSHVYWYRQLPEEGLKFMVYLQKENIIDESGMPKERFSAEFPKEGPSILRIQQVVRGDSAAYFCASSPGRDGGYTFGSGTRLTVV.

This rearrangement joins TRBV30 to TRBJ2-5, with TRBD2 matching 14 bases. CDR1 and CDR2 from the germline V gene are GTSNPN and SVGIG (reference sequence). J was trimmed by 7 bases and V by 5 bases; bases with no gene match: 0. The CDR3 has 12 residues. DNA for the CDR3: TGTGCCTGGGGGACTAGCGGGGGGACCCAGTACTTC. Translating it yields CAWGTSGGTQYF.

This clonotype was found a few times. The gene calls are TRBV11-3 and TRBJ1-3; TRBD1 is a possible D gene (6 bases). Germline V gene lookup returns CDR1 SGHNT and CDR2 YENEEA. CDR3 length: 14 residues. V lost 3 bases, J lost 10 bases, and 16 bases lay in between. The CDR3 DNA is TGTGCCAGCAGCTTCGGGGGCGCCGGGGGAACCATATATTTT. This codes for CASSFGGAGGTIYF.

In its sample, this clonotype was seen a few times. The chain employs TRBV19 and TRBJ1-2, with 8 bases matching TRBD1. With V trimmed by 7 bases and J by 2 bases, 6 bases remained unmatched. CDR3 size: 14 residues. Per the germline V gene, CDR1 is LNHDA and CDR2 is SQIVND (reference sequence). The CDR3 reads CASTPGTGNYGYTF. CDR3 DNA: TGTGCCAGTACCCCCGGGACAGGAAACTATGGCTACACCTTC.

This clonotype has a count of ten or more. The rearrangement uses TRBV11-2 and TRBJ2-7; 9 nucleotides align to TRBD1. V shed 3 bases and J 8 bases; nucleotides not matched to a gene: 17. The CDR3 covers 17 residues. CDR1 and CDR2 (germline): SGHAT, FQNNGV. CDR3 loop: CASSLLRPGQGGTQQYF. CDR3 in DNA: TGTGCCAGCAGCTTGCTACGACCGGGACAGGGAGGGACCCAGCAGTACTTC.

This clonotype was seen at least ten times. The gene calls are TRBV7-2 and TRBJ1-5; 11 bases map to TRBD1. The germline CDR1 and CDR2 sequences are SGHTA and FQGNSA. CDR3 length equals 20 residues. V was clipped by 1 base and J by 2 bases; unmatched bases: 13. CDR3 bases: TGTGCCAGCAGCTTAGTAACTGGGACAGGGGGGTTTTGTTGCAATCAGCCCCAGCATTTT. This translates into CASSLVTGTGGFCCNQPQHF.

This clonotype came up a few times. This sequence may be a read error, since a much larger clone differs from it by one base. The chain joins TRBV28 to TRBJ2-2, with 8 bases identical to TRBD2. This CDR3 has 15 residues. The germline V gene has CDR1 MDHEN and CDR2 SYDVKM. The CDR3 sequence: CAGSPRGGRTGELFF. The CDR3 nucleotides read TGTGCCGGCAGCCCTCGGGGGGGTCGCACCGGGGAGCTGTTTTTT.

This clonotype was detected many times. This chain uses TRBV29-1 with TRBJ1-1, with D hard to call. Trimming took 6 bases from V and 4 from J, leaving 18 bases between them. The germline CDR1 and CDR2 sequences are SQVTM and ANQGSEA. The CDR3 spans 14 residues. DNA of the CDR3: TGCAGCGTCCCCTCCCTGGGCGTTGGCACTGAAGCTTTCTTT. Amino acid sequence: CSVPSLGVGTEAFF. The variable domain in full, with the rest retrieved from reference TRBV29-1 and TRBJ1-1, is SAVISQKPSRDICQRGTSLTIQCQVDSQVTMMFWYRQQPGQSLTLIATANQGSEATYESGFVIDKFPISRPNLTFSTLTVSNMSPEDSSIYLCSVPSLGVGTEAFFGQGTRLTVV.

This clonotype was recorded a few times. One junction end disagrees with the germline gene, perhaps due to a read error. This rearrangement joins TRBV5-1 to TRBJ1-2; no firm D call. The CDR3 is made up of 16 amino acids. Germline CDR1 is SGHRS and CDR2 is YFSETQ. DNA of the CDR3: TGTGCCAGCAGCTCATTACCGGGAGAATCTAACTATGGCTACACCTTC. It is translated as CASSSLPGESNYGYTF.

The rearrangement uses TRBV5-6 and TRBJ2-2, with 7 bases that match TRBD1. The V segment lost 4 bases and the J segment 2 bases; nucleotides outside the gene matches: 5. Germline V gives CDR1 SGHDT, CDR2 YYEEEE. The CDR3 is 15 residues long. CDR3 DNA sequence: TGTGCCAGCAGCGGGGGACAGCTTAACACCGGGGAGCTGTTTTTT. Its translation is CASSGGQLNTGELFF.

In its sample, this clonotype was seen many times. V gene TRBV28 combines with J gene TRBJ1-5; D is ambiguous. Between the trimmed V and J ends, which lost 4 bases and 2 bases, there was a span of 9 bases. This CDR3 is 14 amino acids long. Germline V CDR1 and CDR2: MDHEN, SYDVKM. CDR3 loop: CASSSPGGNQPQHF. The CDR3 DNA sequence: TGTGCCAGCAGTTCCCCCGGGGGCAATCAGCCCCAGCATTTT.

This clonotype was picked up many times. The V gene is TRBV6-1, the J gene TRBJ2-7, with D unresolved. Per the germline V gene, CDR1 is MNHNS and CDR2 is SASEGT. The CDR3 covers 14 residues. Trimming stripped 4 bases from V and 1 base from J, with 11 bases between. The CDR3 nucleotides are TGTGCCAGCAGTGTCCTCCCAGAATCCTACGAGCAGTACTTC. Translated: CASSVLPESYEQYF.

The table lists this clonotype with a few counts. V usage is TRBV4-1 and J usage is TRBJ1-2; D is ambiguous. Germline V gene sequence: CDR1 MGHRA, CDR2 YSYEKL. There are 14 residues in the CDR3. V was shortened by 2 bases and J by 2 bases, with 9 bases between the two germline ends. The CDR3 loop is CASSQPAGNYGYTF. CDR3 nucleotide sequence: TGCGCCAGCAGCCAACCTGCCGGGAACTATGGCTACACCTTC.